This T cell receptor beta chain was captured by sequencing in a study of radiotherapy plus CTLA-4 blockade in lung cancer. Background on the study: The study recorded objective responses in about 20% of patients and disease control in roughly 34%. Notes on the study in general: Reported findings show early blood T cell clone dynamics, with interferon-beta, best predicted response. Expansion of tumor-derived TCR clones was observed in blood after radiotherapy plus ipilimumab.

CTLA-4 blockade with ipilimumab, together with focal radiation, was given to patients with chemo-refractory metastatic non-small-cell lung cancer. This clone appeared a few times. Its antigen is unidentified. V was pared by 7 bases and J by 2 bases, with 6 bases of the junction left unmatched. Germline V gives CDR1 LNHNV, CDR2 YYDKDF (reference sequence). The CDR3 consists of 15 residues. The protocol was immunoSEQ multiplex PCR, while the TCRdb copy is restricted to in-frame clones and leaves out a portion. This sample has tens of thousands of clones; more than 85% occur once, and the top ten carry approximately 15%.

The sequenced sample was peripheral blood, obtained from a patient treated with radiotherapy plus ipilimumab. The chain combines TRBV15 with TRBJ1-3, with 9 bases fitting TRBD1. The origin of this receptor is a human donor with non-small cell lung cancer that progressed on radiotherapy plus ipilimumab. The CDR3 sequence is CATTLDRGPGNTIYF. CDR3 nucleotide sequence: TGTGCCACCACCCTGGACAGGGGTCCTGGAAACACCATATATTTT.